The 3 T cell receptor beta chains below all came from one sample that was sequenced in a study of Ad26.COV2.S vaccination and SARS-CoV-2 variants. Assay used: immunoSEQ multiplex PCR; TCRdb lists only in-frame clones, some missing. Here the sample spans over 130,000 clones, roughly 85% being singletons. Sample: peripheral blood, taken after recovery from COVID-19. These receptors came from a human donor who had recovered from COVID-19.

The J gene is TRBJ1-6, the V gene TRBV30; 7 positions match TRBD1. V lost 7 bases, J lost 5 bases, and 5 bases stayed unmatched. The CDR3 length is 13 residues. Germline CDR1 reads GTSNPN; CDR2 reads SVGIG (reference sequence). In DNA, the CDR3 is TGTGCCTACGACAGGGTGAATAATTCACCCCTCCACTTT. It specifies CAYDRVNNSPLHF.

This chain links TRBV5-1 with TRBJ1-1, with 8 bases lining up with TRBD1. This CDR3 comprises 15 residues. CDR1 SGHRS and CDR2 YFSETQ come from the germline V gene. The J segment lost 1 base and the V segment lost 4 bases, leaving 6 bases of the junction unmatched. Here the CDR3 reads CASSPLTGANTEAFF. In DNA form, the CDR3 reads TGCGCCAGCAGCCCGTTGACAGGGGCGAACACTGAAGCTTTCTTT.

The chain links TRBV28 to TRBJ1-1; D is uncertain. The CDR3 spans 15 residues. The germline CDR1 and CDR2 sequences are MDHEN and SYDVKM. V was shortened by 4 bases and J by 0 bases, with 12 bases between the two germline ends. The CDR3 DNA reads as TGTGCCAGCAGTTCGACGGCCGAAATGAACACTGAAGCTTTCTTT. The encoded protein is CASSSTAEMNTEAFF.